Reported below is one TCR beta chain. Profiling relied on immunoSEQ multiplex PCR, and the TCRdb table lists in-frame clones only, not all of them. The data hold 90,000 to 95,000 clones, with almost 95% observed a single time. The data stem from a study of T cell changes during pregnancy in multiple sclerosis. Trimming cost V 2 bases and J 3 bases; bases outside gene matches: 5. The germline V gene encodes CDR1 SGHDT and CDR2 YYEEEE. The CDR3 is 14 amino acids. Here the sequenced sample was peripheral blood, taken in the third trimester of pregnancy. The J gene is TRBJ2-7, the V gene TRBV5-6; 7 bases align to TRBD1. The receptor comes from a female donor with multiple sclerosis, enrolled in a pregnancy study. CDR3 in DNA: TGTGCCAGCAGCTTTCAGGACAGGAACTACGAGCAGTACTTC. It encodes CASSFQDRNYEQYF.